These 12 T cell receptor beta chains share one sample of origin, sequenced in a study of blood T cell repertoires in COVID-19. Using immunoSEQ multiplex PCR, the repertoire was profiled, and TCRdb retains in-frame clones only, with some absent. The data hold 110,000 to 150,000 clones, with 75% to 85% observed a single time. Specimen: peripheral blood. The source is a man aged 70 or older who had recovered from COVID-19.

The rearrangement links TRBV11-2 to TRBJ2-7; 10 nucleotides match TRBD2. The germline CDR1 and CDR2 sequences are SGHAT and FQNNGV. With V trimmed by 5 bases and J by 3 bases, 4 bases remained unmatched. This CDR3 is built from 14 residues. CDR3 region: CASSPSGRVYEQYF. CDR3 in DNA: TGTGCCAGCAGCCCCAGCGGGAGGGTCTACGAGCAGTACTTC.

This chain's CDR3 is CGGGPDAYGYTF. The CDR3 DNA reads TGTGGAGGGGGCCCTGACGCCTATGGCTACACCTTC. This chain connects TRBV19 to TRBJ1-2; 7 nucleotides line up with TRBD1. This CDR3 region has 12 residues. CDR1 and CDR2 (germline): LNHDA, SQIVND (reference sequence).

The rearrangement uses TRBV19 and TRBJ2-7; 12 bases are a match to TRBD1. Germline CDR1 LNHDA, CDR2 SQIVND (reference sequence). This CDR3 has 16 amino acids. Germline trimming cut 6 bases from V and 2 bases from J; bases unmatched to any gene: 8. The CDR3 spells CASRPGTGGAPYEQYF. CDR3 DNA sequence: TGTGCCAGTAGGCCCGGGACAGGGGGCGCTCCCTACGAGCAGTACTTC. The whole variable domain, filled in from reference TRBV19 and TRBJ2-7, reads DGGITQSPKYLFRKEGQNVTLSCEQNLNHDAMYWYRQDPGQGLRLIYYSQIVNDFQKGDIAEGYSVSREKKESFPLTVTSAQKNPTAFYLCASRPGTGGAPYEQYFGPGTRLTVT.

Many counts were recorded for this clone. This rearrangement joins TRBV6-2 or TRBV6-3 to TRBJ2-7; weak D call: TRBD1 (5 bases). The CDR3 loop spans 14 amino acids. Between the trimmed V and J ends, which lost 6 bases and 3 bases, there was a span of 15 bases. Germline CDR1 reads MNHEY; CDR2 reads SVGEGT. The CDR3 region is CASSSFGAFYEQYF. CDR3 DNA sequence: TGTGCCAGCAGCAGTTTTGGGGCTTTCTACGAGCAGTACTTC.

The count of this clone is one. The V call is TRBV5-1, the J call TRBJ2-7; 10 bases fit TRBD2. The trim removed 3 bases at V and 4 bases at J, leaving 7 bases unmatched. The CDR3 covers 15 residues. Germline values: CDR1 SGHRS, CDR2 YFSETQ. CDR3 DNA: TGCGCCAGCAGCTCGGGAAGGACTAGCGGTTACGAGCAGTACTTC. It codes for CASSSGRTSGYEQYF.

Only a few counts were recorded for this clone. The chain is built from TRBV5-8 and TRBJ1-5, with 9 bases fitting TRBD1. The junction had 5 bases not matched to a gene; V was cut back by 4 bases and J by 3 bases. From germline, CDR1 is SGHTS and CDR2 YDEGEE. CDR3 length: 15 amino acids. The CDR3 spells CASSLDRGSNQPQHF. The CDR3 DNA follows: TGTGCCAGCAGCCTGGACAGGGGTTCCAATCAGCCCCAGCATTTT.

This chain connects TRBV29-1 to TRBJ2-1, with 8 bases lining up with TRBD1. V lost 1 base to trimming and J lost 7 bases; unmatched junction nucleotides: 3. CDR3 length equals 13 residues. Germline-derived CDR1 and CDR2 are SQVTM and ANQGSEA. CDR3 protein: CSVEGRTGNEQFF. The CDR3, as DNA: TGCAGCGTTGAAGGTAGGACAGGGAATGAGCAGTTCTTC.

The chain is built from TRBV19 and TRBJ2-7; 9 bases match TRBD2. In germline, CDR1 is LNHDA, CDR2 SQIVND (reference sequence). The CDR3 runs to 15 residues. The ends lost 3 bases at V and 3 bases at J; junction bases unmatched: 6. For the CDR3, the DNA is TGTGCCAGTAGTATGCAGCTAGCGGGACACTACGAGCAGTACTTC. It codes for CASSMQLAGHYEQYF.

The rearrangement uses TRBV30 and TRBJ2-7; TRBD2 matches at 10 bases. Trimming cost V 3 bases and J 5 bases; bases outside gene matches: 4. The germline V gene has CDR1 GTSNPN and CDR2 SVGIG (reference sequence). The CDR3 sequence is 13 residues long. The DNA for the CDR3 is TGTGCCTGGAGGGAGCTAGCGGGAGACGAGCAGTACTTC. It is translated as CAWRELAGDEQYF. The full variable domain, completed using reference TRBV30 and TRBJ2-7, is SQTIHQWPATLVQPVGSPLSLECTVEGTSNPNLYWYRQAAGRGLQLLFYSVGIGQISSEVPQNLSASRPQDRQFILSSKKLLLSDSGFYLCAWRELAGDEQYFGPGTRLTVT.

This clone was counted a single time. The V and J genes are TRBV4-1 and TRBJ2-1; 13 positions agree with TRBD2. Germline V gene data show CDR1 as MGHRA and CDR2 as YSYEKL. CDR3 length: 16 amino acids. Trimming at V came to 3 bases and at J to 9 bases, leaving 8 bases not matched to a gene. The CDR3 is CASSHGTSGTSSEQFF. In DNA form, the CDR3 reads TGCGCCAGCAGCCATGGGACTAGCGGGACGTCTAGTGAGCAGTTCTTC.

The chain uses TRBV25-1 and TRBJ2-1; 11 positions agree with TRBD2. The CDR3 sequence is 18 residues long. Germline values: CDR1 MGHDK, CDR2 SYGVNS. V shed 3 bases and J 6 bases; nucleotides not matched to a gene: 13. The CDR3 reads CASSEVLAGADLSNEQFF. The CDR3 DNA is TGTGCCAGCAGTGAGGTACTAGCGGGAGCCGATCTCAGCAATGAGCAGTTCTTC. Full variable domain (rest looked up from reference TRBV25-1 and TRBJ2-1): EADIYQTPRYLVIGTGKKITLECSQTMGHDKMYWYQQDPGMELHLIHYSYGVNSTEKGDLSSESTVSRIRTEHFPLTLESARPSHTSQYLCASSEVLAGADLSNEQFFGPGTRLTVL.

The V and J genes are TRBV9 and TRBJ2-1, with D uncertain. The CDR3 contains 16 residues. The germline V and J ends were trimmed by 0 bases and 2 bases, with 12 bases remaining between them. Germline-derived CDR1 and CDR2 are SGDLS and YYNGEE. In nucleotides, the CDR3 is TGTGCCAGCAGCGTAGGTTCGCGCAGGACCTACAATGAGCAGTTCTTC. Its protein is CASSVGSRRTYNEQFF.